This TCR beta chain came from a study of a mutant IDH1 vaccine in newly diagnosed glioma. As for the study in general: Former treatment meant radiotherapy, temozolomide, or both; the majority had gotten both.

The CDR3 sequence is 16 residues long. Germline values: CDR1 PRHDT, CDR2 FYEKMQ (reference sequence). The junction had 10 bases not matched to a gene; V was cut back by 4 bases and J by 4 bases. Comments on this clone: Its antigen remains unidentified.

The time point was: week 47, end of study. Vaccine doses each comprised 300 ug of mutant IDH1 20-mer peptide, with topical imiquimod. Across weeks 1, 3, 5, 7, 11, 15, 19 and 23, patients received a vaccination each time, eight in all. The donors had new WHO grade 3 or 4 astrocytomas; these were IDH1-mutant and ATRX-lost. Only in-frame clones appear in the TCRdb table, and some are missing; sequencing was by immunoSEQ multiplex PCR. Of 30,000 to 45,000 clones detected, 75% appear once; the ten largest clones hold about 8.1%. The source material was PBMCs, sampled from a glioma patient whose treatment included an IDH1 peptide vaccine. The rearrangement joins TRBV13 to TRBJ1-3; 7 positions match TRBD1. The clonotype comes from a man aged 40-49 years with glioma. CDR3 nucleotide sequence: TGTGCCAGCAGCTCCGGTACAGGGGTAGCCGGAAACACCATATATTTT. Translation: CASSSGTGVAGNTIYF.